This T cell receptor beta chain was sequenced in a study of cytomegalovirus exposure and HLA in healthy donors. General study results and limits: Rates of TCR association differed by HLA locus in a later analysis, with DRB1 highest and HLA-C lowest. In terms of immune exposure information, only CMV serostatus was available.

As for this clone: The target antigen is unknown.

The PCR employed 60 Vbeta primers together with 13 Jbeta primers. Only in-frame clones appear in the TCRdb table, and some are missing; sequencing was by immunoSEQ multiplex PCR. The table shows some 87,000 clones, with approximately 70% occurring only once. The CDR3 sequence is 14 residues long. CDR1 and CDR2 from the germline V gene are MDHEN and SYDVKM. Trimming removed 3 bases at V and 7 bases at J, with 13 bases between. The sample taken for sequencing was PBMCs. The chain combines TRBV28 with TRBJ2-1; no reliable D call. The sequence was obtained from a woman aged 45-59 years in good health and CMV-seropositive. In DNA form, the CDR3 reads TGTGCCAGCAGTTTCTCTCTACAGTTTAATGAGCAGTTCTTC. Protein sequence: CASSFSLQFNEQFF.